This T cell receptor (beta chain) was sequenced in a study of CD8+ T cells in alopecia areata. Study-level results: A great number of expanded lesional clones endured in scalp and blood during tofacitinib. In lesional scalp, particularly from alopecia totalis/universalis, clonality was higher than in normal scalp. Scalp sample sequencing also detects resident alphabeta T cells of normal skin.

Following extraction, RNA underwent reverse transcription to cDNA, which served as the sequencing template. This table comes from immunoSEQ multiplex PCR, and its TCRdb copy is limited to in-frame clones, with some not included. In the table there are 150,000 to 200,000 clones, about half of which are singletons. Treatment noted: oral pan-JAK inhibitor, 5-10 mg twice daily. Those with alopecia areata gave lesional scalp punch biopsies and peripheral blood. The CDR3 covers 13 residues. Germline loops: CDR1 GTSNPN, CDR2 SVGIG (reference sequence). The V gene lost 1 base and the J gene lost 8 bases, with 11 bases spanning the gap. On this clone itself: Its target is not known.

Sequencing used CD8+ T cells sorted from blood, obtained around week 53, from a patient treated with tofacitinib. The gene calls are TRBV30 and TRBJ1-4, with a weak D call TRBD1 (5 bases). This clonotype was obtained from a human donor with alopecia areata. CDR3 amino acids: CAWSAGLPEKLFF. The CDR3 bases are TGTGCCTGGAGTGCAGGGTTGCCCGAAAAACTGTTTTTT. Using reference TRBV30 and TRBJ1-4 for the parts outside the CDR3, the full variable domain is SQTIHQWPATLVQPVGSPLSLECTVEGTSNPNLYWYRQAAGRGLQLLFYSVGIGQISSEVPQNLSASRPQDRQFILSSKKLLLSDSGFYLCAWSAGLPEKLFFGSGTQLSVL.